The 14 T cell receptor beta chains presented below share a single source sample, sequenced in a study of shared clonotypes between healthy human individuals. Terminally differentiated effector memory CD45RA+ cells were left out of the naive CD8 fraction, which was CD45RO-negative and positively selected for CCR7. Sequencing was performed with immunoSEQ multiplex PCR; in TCRdb, only in-frame clones are kept and a portion is missing. The sample contains about 2.2 million clones, just under 95% of which appear only once. Material: naive CD8+ T cells from PBMCs. Every receptor here comes from a man younger than 30 in good health. Some clones in this sample may be carry-over from other donors' samples.

The genes are TRBV27 and TRBJ2-3; tentative D call: TRBD2 (6 bases). V was clipped by 4 bases and J by 0 bases, with 11 bases between them. The CDR3 has 15 residues. Germline V gives CDR1 MNHEY, CDR2 SMNVEV (reference sequence). CDR3 nucleotides: TGTGCCAGCAGTTCGGGACTTCTAAGCACAGATACGCAGTATTTT. It codes for CASSSGLLSTDTQYF.

The chain uses TRBV27 and TRBJ2-1; D could derive from TRBD1 or TRBD2 (6 bases each). Germline values: CDR1 MNHEY, CDR2 SMNVEV (reference sequence). CDR3 size: 16 residues. Between the trimmed V and J ends, which lost 5 bases and 5 bases, there was a span of 19 bases. The DNA for the CDR3 is TGTGCCAGCAGTCATCAGACTAGGGGGGCGGACAATGAGCAGTTCTTC. Protein: CASSHQTRGADNEQFF.

The V call is TRBV28, the J call TRBJ2-7, with TRBD1 matching 8 bases. This CDR3 is built from 17 residues. V gave up 1 base and J gave up 3 bases; unmatched junction bases: 11. Germline V gene data show CDR1 as MDHEN and CDR2 as SYDVKM. For the CDR3, the DNA is TGTGCCAGCAGTTTATTGTCGGACAGGGAGATCAGCTACGAGCAGTACTTC. This translates into CASSLLSDREISYEQYF.

J is TRBJ2-7 and V is TRBV27, with D possibly being TRBD2 (5 bases). The germline V gene encodes CDR1 MNHEY and CDR2 SMNVEV (reference sequence). The ends were cut back, 11 bases at V and 3 bases at J, with 20 bases in the middle. This CDR3 spans 14 amino acids. The CDR3 coding sequence is TGTGCCTCACAGAGCCCCAAAGGGAGCTACGAGCAGTACTTC. This encodes CASQSPKGSYEQYF.

A single count supports this clone. The gene calls are TRBV9 and TRBJ2-7, with a tentative D call TRBD2 (5 bases). The CDR3 contains 16 residues. Germline CDR1 SGDLS, CDR2 YYNGEE. V lost 4 bases, J lost 2 bases, and 19 bases lay in between. For the CDR3, the DNA is TGTGCCAGCAGCATCTCCCCTGGAGCGACTACCTACGAGCAGTACTTC. This codes for CASSISPGATTYEQYF.

The chain uses TRBV19 and TRBJ1-5, with a tentative D call TRBD1 (6 bases). This CDR3 contains 17 residues. Trimming removed 3 bases from V and 1 base from J, with 16 bases in between. From germline, CDR1 is LNHDA and CDR2 SQIVND (reference sequence). The CDR3 DNA follows: TGTGCCAGTAGTATCGTTGGGGGGCGGCTCAGCAATCAGCCCCAGCATTTT. It translates to CASSIVGGRLSNQPQHF.

Comments on this clone: In the same sample, other DNA sequences code for this CDR3. The chain employs TRBV15 and TRBJ1-4, with D perhaps TRBD1 (5 bases). CDR3 length: 15 amino acids. The ends were cut back, 0 bases at V and 0 bases at J, with 5 bases in the middle. CDR1 LNHNV and CDR2 YYDKDF come from the germline V gene (reference sequence). This CDR3 reads CATSREGATNEKLFF. In DNA form, the CDR3 reads TGTGCCACCAGCAGAGAGGGGGCAACTAATGAAAAACTGTTTTTT.

The gene calls are TRBV19 and TRBJ1-1; D call uncertain. V was clipped by 5 bases and J by 5 bases, with 18 bases between them. The germline V gene encodes CDR1 LNHDA and CDR2 SQIVND (reference sequence). CDR3 size: 15 residues. DNA for the CDR3: TGTGCCAGTAGTTCCGGACGCTCGCTGGGAACTGAAGCTTTCTTT. It specifies CASSSGRSLGTEAFF.

The rearrangement joins TRBV5-1 to TRBJ2-1; weak D call: TRBD2 (6 bases). Germline V lookup: CDR1 SGHRS, CDR2 YFSETQ. Trimming removed 4 bases from V and 0 bases from J, with 23 bases in between. The CDR3 runs to 19 residues. The CDR3 protein is CASSPVPRVAASSYNEQFF. The CDR3 DNA reads as TGCGCCAGCAGCCCTGTGCCTCGGGTAGCGGCAAGCTCCTACAATGAGCAGTTCTTC.

This rearrangement joins TRBV25-1 to TRBJ2-1; no reliable D call. In germline, CDR1 is MGHDK, CDR2 SYGVNS. Trimming took 10 bases from V and 7 from J, leaving 11 bases between them. The length of the CDR3 is 11 residues. CDR3 nucleotides: TGTGCCACCACCTTACCGAATGAGCAGTTCTTC. It yields the protein CATTLPNEQFF.

The V gene is TRBV28, the J gene TRBJ2-3, with a possible D match to TRBD2 (6 bases). Trimming left V 5 bases short and J 6 bases short, with 21 bases between. Germline V CDR1 and CDR2: MDHEN, SYDVKM. CDR3 length equals 16 residues. CDR3 loop: CASSPRWGGNDDTQYF. CDR3 in DNA: TGTGCCAGCAGTCCCCGTTGGGGCGGGAATGATGATACGCAGTATTTT.

V usage is TRBV7-9 and J usage is TRBJ1-1; possibly TRBD1 for D (6 bases). Trimming shortened V by 1 base and J by 6 bases, and 9 bases separated the two germline ends. Germline CDR1 and CDR2: SEHNR and FQNEAQ (reference sequence). This CDR3 has 13 amino acids. In nucleotides, the CDR3 is TGTGCCAGCAGCTTAGGAGGGGGTCCTGAAGCTTTCTTT. It encodes CASSLGGGPEAFF.

The chain uses TRBV25-1 and TRBJ2-7; perhaps TRBD1 as D (6 bases). The ends were cut back, 5 bases at V and 3 bases at J, with 11 bases in the middle. Germline V gene data show CDR1 as MGHDK and CDR2 as SYGVNS. This CDR3 comprises 13 residues. The CDR3 bases are TGTGCCAGCAGTCGATCCAGGGGCTACGAGCAGTACTTC. Its translation: CASSRSRGYEQYF.

The chain joins TRBV4-1 to TRBJ1-2; TRBD1 aligns across 9 bases. Germline values: CDR1 MGHRA, CDR2 YSYEKL. V dropped 8 bases and J dropped 4; count of bases not matched to a gene: 14. The CDR3 is 16 amino acids. The CDR3 spells CASDPGVQGASYGYTF. The CDR3 nucleotides are TGCGCCAGCGACCCAGGCGTACAGGGGGCGTCCTATGGCTACACCTTC.